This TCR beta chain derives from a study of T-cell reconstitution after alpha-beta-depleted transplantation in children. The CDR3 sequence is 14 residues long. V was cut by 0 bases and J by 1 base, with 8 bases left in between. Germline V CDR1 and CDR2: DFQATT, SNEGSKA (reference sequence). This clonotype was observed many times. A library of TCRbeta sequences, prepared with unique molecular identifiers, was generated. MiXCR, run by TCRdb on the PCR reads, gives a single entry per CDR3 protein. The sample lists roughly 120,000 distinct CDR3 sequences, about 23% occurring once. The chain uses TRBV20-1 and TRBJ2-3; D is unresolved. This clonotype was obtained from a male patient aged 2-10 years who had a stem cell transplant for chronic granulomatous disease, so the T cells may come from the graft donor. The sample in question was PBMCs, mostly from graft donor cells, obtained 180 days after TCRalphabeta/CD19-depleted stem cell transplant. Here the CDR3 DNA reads TGCAGTGCTAGAGACCGGCTAGGCACAGATACGCAGTATTTT. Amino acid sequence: CSARDRLGTDTQYF.